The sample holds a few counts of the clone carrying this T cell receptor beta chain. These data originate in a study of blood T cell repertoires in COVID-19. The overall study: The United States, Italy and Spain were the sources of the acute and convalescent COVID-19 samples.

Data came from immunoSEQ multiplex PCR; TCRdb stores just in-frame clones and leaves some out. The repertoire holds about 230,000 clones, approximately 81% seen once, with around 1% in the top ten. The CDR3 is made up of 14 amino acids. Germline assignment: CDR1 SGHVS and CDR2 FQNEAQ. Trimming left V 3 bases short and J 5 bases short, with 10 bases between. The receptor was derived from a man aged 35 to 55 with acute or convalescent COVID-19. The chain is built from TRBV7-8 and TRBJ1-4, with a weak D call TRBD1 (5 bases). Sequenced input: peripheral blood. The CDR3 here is CASSFAGRNEKLFF. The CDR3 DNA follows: TGTGCCAGCAGCTTCGCAGGGCGCAATGAAAAACTGTTTTTT.